One sample yielded the 2 T cell receptor beta chains listed below, sequenced in a study of blood T cell repertoires in COVID-19 (dated by TCRdb to 2018 to 2020). Libraries were made using the immunoSEQ multiplex PCR assay. TCRdb retrieved this table from immuneACCESS and kept in-frame rearrangements only. Not all clones are present; in checked studies, unresolved V genes account for under half, and no reason is known for the remainder. The sample contains a few hundred thousand clones, roughly 85% of them found a single time. Of the sample, approximately 7.9% falls within the top ten clones. Sequenced: peripheral blood. Receptors originate from a human donor in a cohort sampled during active COVID-19.

The V gene is TRBV3-1 (or the pseudogene TRBV3-2), the J gene TRBJ1-3; D ambiguous. Germline V lookup: CDR1 LGHDT, CDR2 YNNKEL (reference sequence). Trimming cost V 3 bases and J 0 bases, with 6 bases left between them. The CDR3 has 14 amino acids. The CDR3: CASSHRDSGNTIYF. DNA for the CDR3: TGTGCCAGCAGCCATCGGGACTCTGGAAACACCATATATTTT.

V usage is TRBV20-1 and J usage is TRBJ1-3; 11 bases align to TRBD1. CDR3 length equals 15 residues. V was pared by 3 bases and J by 8 bases, with 9 bases of the junction left unmatched. Germline V lookup: CDR1 DFQATT, CDR2 SNEGSKA (reference sequence). The CDR3 bases are TGCAGTGCTAGTGCTCTGGACAGGGGGCCGTACACCATATATTTT. Its protein product is CSASALDRGPYTIYF.